The subject of this entry is one TCR beta chain. No antigen is known for it. The input lacks base qualities; no much larger clone sits a single base away. TCRbeta CDR3 regions were sequenced with the immunoSEQ Assay. After extraction, genomic DNA underwent amplification by bias-controlled multiplex PCR, followed by high-throughput sequencing. Per the original workflow: To quantify the absolute abundance of each unique TCRbeta CDR3 region, sequences were collapsed and filtered. T cell fraction was estimated by normalizing TCRbeta template counts to usable DNA, with usable DNA measured through amplification of reference genes found in all nucleated cells. Repertoire TCRs were annotated as SARS-CoV-2-specific when V gene, CDR3 amino acid sequence and J gene were exactly matched to a known reactive TCR set. The reference SARS-CoV-2 TCR set came from MIRA and was filtered for enrichment in COVID-19-positive ImmuneCODE repertoires, removing public or cross-reactive TCRs. Using the MIRA antigens, annotated TCRs were further analysed by specific ORF or by position within an ORF. Depth was the summed frequency of annotated unique rearrangements, while breadth was defined as annotated unique rearrangements over total unique productive rearrangements. Two-sided Wilcoxon rank-sum tests were applied when comparing TCR breadth between groups. Held by TCRdb, this immuneACCESS table contains in-frame sequences only and omits some clones. Under half of the omission traces to an unresolved V gene where checked; the cause of the rest is unknown. The V and J calls and clone size were taken over from that table, and D and trimming were inferred from the DNA. The table for this sample lists hundreds of thousands of clones; roughly 90% of them were counted only once. The top ten clones comprise roughly 10% of the sample.

The germline V gene (reference sequence) yields SEHNR for CDR1 and FQNEAQ for CDR2. V lost 5 bases and J lost 6 bases, and the count of bases not matched to a germline gene is 5. The CDR3 starts with the cysteine, ends with the phenylalanine, and has 13 residues. The DNA shown is the 39-base CDR3, in frame from base 1. The treatment or condition label on this specimen signifies: some 20 received Ad26.COV2.S at low or high dose, single or two shots; roughly five received placebo; per-sample allocation not given. For vaccine and placebo recipients, the sequenced repertoires came from samples collected on day 63 after the first injection. Between 29 July and 7 August 2020, Cohort 1b enrolled 25 adults aged 18-55 years at one site in Boston, USA. Ad26.COV2.S was a replication-incompetent adenovirus type 26 vector expressing a prefusion-stabilized SARS-CoV-2 spike protein from the original Wuhan strain.

The record originates from a study of Ad26.COV2.S vaccination and SARS-CoV-2 variants (dated by TCRdb to about 2021). Concerning the study at large: Vaccine-arm donors came from COV1001, a multicentre, randomized, double-blind, placebo-controlled phase I-IIa trial of Ad26.COV2.S in healthy adults. The TCR-sequenced set comprised around 30 samples: some 20 Ad26.COV2.S vaccine recipients, 5 placebo recipients and 8 SARS-CoV-2 convalescent individuals. Trial participants were randomized into five groups of five: low-dose or high-dose Ad26.COV2.S given once or twice, or placebo on both occasions. The specificity and breadth of SARS-CoV-2-reactive T cell receptors after Ad26.COV2.S vaccination were assessed by TCRbeta repertoire sequencing. Blinding of investigators to trial group allocation was maintained during experiments and outcome assessment. Ad26.COV2.S was administered intramuscularly at a dose of 5x10^10 or 1x10^11 viral particles, either as one shot or as two shots given 56 days apart. Overall study outcomes, separate from this receptor: Compared with placebo recipients, Ad26.COV2.S recipients showed higher spike-specific TCR breadth (P = 0.0014). The study lacked the statistical power to compare responses across vaccine doses or regimens. It was noted by the authors that total T cell responses may have been underestimated by the TCR breadth and depth analyses. After vaccination, substantial breadth of spike-specific CD8+ and CD4+ T cell responses was reported. Non-spike TCR breadth was comparable between vaccine and placebo recipients, consistent with the vaccine containing only spike.

The sample consisted of peripheral blood, taken in a trial of Ad26.COV2.S vaccine versus placebo. This receptor chain uses TRBV7-9 and TRBJ1-1; TRBD1 agrees with 8 junctional bases. The sequence was collected from a person aged 18 to 59 who received the Ad26.COV2.S COVID-19 vaccine or a placebo. The DNA is as follows: TGTGCCAGCAGCATAGACAGGGGACCTGAAGCTTTCTTT. Its protein reads: CASSIDRGPEAFF.